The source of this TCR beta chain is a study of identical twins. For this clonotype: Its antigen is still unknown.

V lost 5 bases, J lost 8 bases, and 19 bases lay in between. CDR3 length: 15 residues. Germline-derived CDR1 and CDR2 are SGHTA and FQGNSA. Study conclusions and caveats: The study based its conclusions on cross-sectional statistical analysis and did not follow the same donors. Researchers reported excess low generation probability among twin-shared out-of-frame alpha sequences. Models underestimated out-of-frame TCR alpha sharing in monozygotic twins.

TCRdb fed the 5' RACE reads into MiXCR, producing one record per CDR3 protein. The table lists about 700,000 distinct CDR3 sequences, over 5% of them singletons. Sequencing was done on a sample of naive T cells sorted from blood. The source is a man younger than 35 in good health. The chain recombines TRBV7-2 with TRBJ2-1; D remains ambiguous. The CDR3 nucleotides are TGTGCCAGCAGCCGATTCAGCCCACCGGGCTATGAGCAGTTCTTC. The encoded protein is CASSRFSPPGYEQFF. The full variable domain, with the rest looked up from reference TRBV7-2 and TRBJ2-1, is GAGVSQSPSNKVTEKGKDVELRCDPISGHTALYWYRQSLGQGLEFLIYFQGNSAPDKSGLPSDRFSAERTGGSVSTLTIQRTQQEDSAVYLCASSRFSPPGYEQFFGPGTRLTVL.